Here is one T cell receptor (beta chain) with its context. The data are from a study of T cell responses to AZD1222 COVID-19 vaccine. Measured with immunoSEQ multiplex PCR; TCRdb has only the in-frame clones, and not every one. The sample lists 110,000 to 150,000 clones, about 93% seen once, with less than 4.5% in the top ten. Germline V gene lookup returns CDR1 MGHRA and CDR2 YSYEKL. CDR3 length: 15 amino acids. Trimming cost V 4 bases and J 2 bases; bases outside gene matches: 7. The sequencing used peripheral blood, collected on day 0 of AZD1222 vaccination. V is TRBV4-1 and J is TRBJ2-7, with TRBD1 matching 8 bases. This receptor was identified in an adult in good health. The CDR3 sequence is CASSPRQGPAYEQYF. As DNA, the CDR3 is TGCGCCAGCAGCCCTCGACAGGGGCCAGCCTACGAGCAGTACTTC.